Listed below are T cell receptor beta chains from one sample, sequenced in a study of T cell responses to AZD1222 COVID-19 vaccine. The protocol was immunoSEQ multiplex PCR, while the TCRdb copy is restricted to in-frame clones and leaves out a portion. The data contain fewer than 110,000 clones, around nine tenths of them singletons. The source material was peripheral blood, sampled on day 0 of AZD1222 vaccination. The receptors here all came from an adult in good health. Each CDR3 is given with its conserved first and last residue. D genes are given only for firm matches. The listing skips clone size in some rows; elsewhere it reads once, few, many or a size class.

j_call d_call v_call clone_size cdr3_aa cdr3_nt
TRBJ1-2 TRBD1 TRBV7-9 - CASSLGGDRSNYGYTF TGTGCCAGCAGCTTAGGCGGGGACAGGAGCAACTATGGCTACACCTTC
TRBJ2-1 - TRBV9 - CASSPGDGSYNEQFF TGTGCCAGCAGCCCTGGGGATGGCTCCTACAATGAGCAGTTCTTC
TRBJ1-1 TRBD1 TRBV10-3 - CAISDVGTGTPNTEAFF TGTGCCATCAGTGATGTGGGGACAGGAACCCCGAACACTGAAGCTTTCTTT
TRBJ2-6 - TRBV6-6 - CASSPSEGLSGANVLTF TGTGCCAGCAGTCCCTCGGAGGGTCTCTCTGGGGCCAACGTCCTGACTTTC
TRBJ1-5 TRBD1 TRBV7-2 - CASSLLRTGDQPQHF TGTGCCAGCAGCTTACTCCGGACAGGGGATCAGCCCCAGCATTTT
TRBJ1-2 - TRBV19 - CASSQTGKEGYTF TGTGCCAGTAGCCAAACAGGGAAGGAGGGCTACACCTTC
TRBJ2-2 TRBD1 TRBV7-9 - CASTSGQGGTGELFF TGTGCCAGCACCTCCGGACAGGGCGGAACCGGGGAGCTGTTTTTT
TRBJ2-7 - TRBV9 - CASSAQLQGSRKYF TGTGCCAGCAGCGCCCAACTACAGGGAAGCCGAAAGTACTTC
TRBJ1-1 TRBD1 TRBV7-3 - CASSLTWNMGTGGTEAFF TGTGCCAGCAGCTTAACGTGGAACATGGGGACAGGGGGCACTGAAGCTTTCTTT
TRBJ2-7 - TRBV5-3 - CARSPTEGETYEQYF TGTGCCAGAAGCCCTACTGAGGGGGAGACCTACGAGCAGTACTTC
TRBJ2-2 - TRBV6-5 - CASSFVGELFF TGTGCCAGCAGTTTCGTTGGGGAGCTGTTTTTT
TRBJ1-2 - TRBV27 - CASSLSSGRGYGYTF TGTGCCAGCAGTTTATCGTCTGGGAGGGGCTATGGCTACACCTTC
TRBJ2-7 - TRBV7-2 - CASSPSLGEQYF TGTGCCAGCAGCCCGTCTCTGGGAGAGCAGTACTTC
TRBJ1-4 TRBD1 TRBV4-2 few CASSQDYPGTDNEKLFF TGTGCCAGCAGCCAAGATTACCCCGGGACAGATAATGAAAAACTGTTTTTT
TRBJ1-5 TRBD1 TRBV19 - CASSMGQGSQPQHF TGTGCCAGTAGTATGGGACAGGGGAGTCAGCCCCAGCATTTT
TRBJ1-5 - TRBV28 - CASSFAGNGQPQHF TGTGCCAGCAGTTTTGCAGGGAACGGTCAGCCCCAGCATTTT
TRBJ2-1 TRBD2 TRBV4-2 - CASSQLGLAGGNEQFF TGTGCCAGCAGCCAGCTCGGACTAGCGGGGGGCAATGAGCAGTTCTTC
TRBJ2-4 TRBD1 TRBV10-3 - CAISPGTGTKNIQYF TGTGCCATCAGTCCCGGGACAGGGACCAAAAACATTCAGTACTTC
TRBJ1-5 - TRBV10-3 - CAIGGGLGPQHF TGTGCCATCGGGGGGGGCCTAGGGCCCCAGCATTTT
TRBJ2-1 - TRBV11-2 - CASSLRVSYNEQFF TGTGCCAGCAGCTTGCGCGTTTCCTACAATGAGCAGTTCTTC
TRBJ2-2 TRBD2 TRBV9 - CASSSRLAGTGELFF TGTGCCAGCAGCTCCAGACTAGCGGGCACCGGGGAGCTGTTTTTT
TRBJ1-5 TRBD1 TRBV6-6 once CASSYPEQGTQPQHF TGTGCCAGCAGTTACCCTGAACAGGGGACTCAGCCCCAGCATTTT
TRBJ2-1 - TRBV6-2/TRBV6-3 - CASSYSSPDNEQFF TGTGCCAGCAGTTACTCGAGTCCGGACAATGAGCAGTTCTTC
TRBJ1-6 - TRBV7-8 - CASSFAPGSANSPLHF TGTGCCAGCAGCTTCGCGCCGGGAAGCGCTAATTCACCCCTCCACTTT
TRBJ2-7 TRBD2 TRBV5-1 - CASSSLPGLAGTYEQYF TGCGCCAGCAGCTCGCTTCCGGGACTAGCGGGGACCTACGAGCAGTACTTC
TRBJ1-2 - TRBV7-9 - CASSPTTGRHGYTF TGTGCCAGCAGCCCGACGACAGGACGGCATGGCTACACCTTC
TRBJ1-1 - TRBV5-6 - CASSFQTFAEAFF TGTGCCAGCAGCTTCCAGACATTCGCTGAAGCTTTCTTT
TRBJ1-1 TRBD1 TRBV9 - CASSVGTGRLVTEAFF TGTGCCAGCAGCGTAGGGACAGGGAGATTAGTGACTGAAGCTTTCTTT
TRBJ1-5 TRBD1 TRBV2 - CASSEGQGYQPQHF TGTGCCAGCAGTGAAGGACAGGGGTATCAGCCCCAGCATTTT
TRBJ1-2 - TRBV21-1 - CASSEIRGGYGYTF TGTGCCAGCAGCGAAATCAGGGGGGGCTATGGCTACACCTTC
TRBJ1-5 - TRBV5-6 - CASSLGDGMGNQPQHF TGTGCCAGCAGCTTGGGGGACGGAATGGGCAATCAGCCCCAGCATTTT
TRBJ1-1 - TRBV6-4 - CASSDEGYSQGTEAFF TGTGCCAGCAGTGACGAAGGGTATAGCCAAGGAACTGAAGCTTTCTTT
TRBJ1-4 - TRBV5-1 - CASSPTGTGTTNEKLFF TGCGCCAGCAGCCCAACAGGGACGGGCACAACTAATGAAAAACTGTTTTTT
TRBJ1-1 - TRBV6-6 - CASSYPGRINTEAFF TGTGCCAGCAGTTACCCGGGACGGATTAACACTGAAGCTTTCTTT
TRBJ2-1 TRBD2 TRBV18 - CASSPSTSSYEQFF TGTGCCAGCTCACCCTCGACTAGCAGCTATGAGCAGTTCTTC
TRBJ1-2 TRBD1 TRBV24-1 - CATSDGQVSHGYTF TGTGCCACCAGTGATGGACAGGTTTCCCATGGCTACACCTTC
TRBJ1-2 TRBD1 TRBV28 once CASSQGANNYGYTF TGTGCCAGCAGCCAGGGGGCCAATAACTATGGCTACACCTTC
TRBJ2-7 - TRBV7-9 - CASSRQISYEQYF TGTGCCAGCAGCCGTCAGATCTCCTACGAGCAGTACTTC
TRBJ2-1 - TRBV29-1 - CSVEGAGTSYNEQFF TGCAGCGTTGAAGGGGCGGGGACGTCCTACAATGAGCAGTTCTTC
TRBJ2-7 - TRBV3-1/TRBV3-2 once CASSLYREPYEQYF TGTGCCAGCAGCCTTTACAGGGAGCCCTACGAGCAGTACTTC
TRBJ2-1 - TRBV5-1 - CASSWNVGYNEQFF TGCGCCAGCAGCTGGAACGTCGGGTACAATGAGCAGTTCTTC
TRBJ2-1 TRBD2 TRBV5-4 - CASSLEGAGGPGNEQFF TGTGCCAGCAGCTTGGAGGGCGCGGGGGGGCCGGGCAATGAGCAGTTCTTC
TRBJ2-7 - TRBV12-3/TRBV12-4 - CASSPGQLYEQYF TGTGCCAGCAGCCCCGGACAGCTCTACGAGCAGTACTTC
TRBJ2-5 - TRBV6-2/TRBV6-3 - CASSYVETQYF TGTGCCAGCAGTTATGTCGAGACCCAGTACTTC
TRBJ1-5 - TRBV28 few CASTPSVGGGGNQPQHF TGTGCCAGCACTCCATCCGTGGGGGGCGGGGGCAATCAGCCCCAGCATTTT
TRBJ2-7 TRBD1 TRBV10-3 once CAISNRDRTYEQYF TGTGCCATCAGTAACCGGGACAGGACCTACGAGCAGTACTTC
TRBJ1-3 - TRBV9 - CASRGGNTIYF TGTGCCAGCAGAGGTGGAAACACCATATATTTT
TRBJ2-2 TRBD2 TRBV18 once CASSTGLADTGELFF TGTGCCAGCTCAACTGGACTAGCAGACACCGGGGAGCTGTTTTTT
TRBJ1-1 - TRBV6-1 once CASSEESRGRSMNTEAFF TGTGCCAGCAGTGAAGAGTCGCGTGGCAGAAGCATGAACACTGAAGCTTTCTTT
TRBJ1-2 TRBD1 TRBV5-4 - CASSLGSTGTNYGYTF TGTGCCAGCAGCTTGGGATCGACAGGGACGAACTATGGCTACACCTTC
TRBJ1-5 TRBD1 TRBV24-1 - CATSDSTGADQPQHF TGTGCCACCAGTGATTCGACAGGGGCGGATCAGCCCCAGCATTTT
TRBJ2-7 TRBD1 TRBV7-9 - CASRRQGDEQYF TGTGCCAGCAGAAGGCAGGGGGACGAGCAGTACTTC
TRBJ1-1 - TRBV28 - CASSWGIQDTEAFF TGTGCCAGCAGTTGGGGGATTCAGGACACTGAAGCTTTCTTT
TRBJ2-5 - TRBV9 - CASSVAPTGTQETQYF TGTGCCAGCAGCGTAGCTCCGACAGGTACACAAGAGACCCAGTACTTC
TRBJ1-5 TRBD1 TRBV6-5 - CASSYRTGGQPQHF TGTGCCAGCAGTTACCGGACAGGAGGACAGCCCCAGCATTTT
TRBJ2-7 TRBD1 TRBV12-3/TRBV12-4 - CASSLDRVGEQYF TGTGCCAGCAGTCTGGACAGGGTAGGCGAGCAGTACTTC
TRBJ1-5 - TRBV28 - CASSQGNQPQHF TGTGCCAGCAGCCAGGGCAATCAGCCCCAGCATTTT
TRBJ1-1 - TRBV19 - CATRQGNTEAFF TGTGCCACCCGCCAGGGGAATACTGAAGCTTTCTTT
TRBJ2-1 - TRBV7-9 - CASSPWSYNEQFF TGTGCCAGCAGCCCATGGTCCTACAATGAGCAGTTCTTC
TRBJ2-5 - TRBV18 - CASSPETQGETQYF TGTGCCAGCTCACCAGAGACGCAGGGGGAGACCCAGTACTTC